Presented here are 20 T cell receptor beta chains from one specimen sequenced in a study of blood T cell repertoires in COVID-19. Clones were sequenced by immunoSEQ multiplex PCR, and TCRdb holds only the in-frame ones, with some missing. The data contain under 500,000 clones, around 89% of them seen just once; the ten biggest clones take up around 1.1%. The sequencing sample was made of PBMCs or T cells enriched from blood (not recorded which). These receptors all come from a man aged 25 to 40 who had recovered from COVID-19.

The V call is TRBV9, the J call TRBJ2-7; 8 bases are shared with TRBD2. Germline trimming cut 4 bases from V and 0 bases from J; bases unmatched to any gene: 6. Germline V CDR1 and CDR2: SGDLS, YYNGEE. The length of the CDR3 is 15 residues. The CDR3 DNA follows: TGTGCCAGCAGCCCCTCGGGAGGGAGCTCCTACGAGCAGTACTTC. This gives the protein CASSPSGGSSYEQYF.

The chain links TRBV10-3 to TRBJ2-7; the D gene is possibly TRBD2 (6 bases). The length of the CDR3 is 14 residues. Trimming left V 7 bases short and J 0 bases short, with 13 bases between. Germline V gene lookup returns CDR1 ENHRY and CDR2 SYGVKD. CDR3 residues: CAINRDSNSYEQYF. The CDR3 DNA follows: TGTGCCATCAATCGGGACTCAAACTCCTACGAGCAGTACTTC.

CDR3 sequence reads: CASISGSVHGYTF. The DNA for the CDR3 is TGTGCCAGCATTTCAGGGTCTGTACATGGCTACACCTTC. V and J are TRBV28 and TRBJ1-2; a weak D match, TRBD1 (5 bases). The V gene lost 7 bases and the J gene lost 6 bases, with 15 bases spanning the gap. This CDR3 comprises 13 residues. The germline V gene encodes CDR1 MDHEN and CDR2 SYDVKM.

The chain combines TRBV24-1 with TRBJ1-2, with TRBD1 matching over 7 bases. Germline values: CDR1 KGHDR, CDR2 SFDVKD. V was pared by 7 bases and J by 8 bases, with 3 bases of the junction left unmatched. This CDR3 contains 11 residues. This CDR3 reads CATRGQRGYTF. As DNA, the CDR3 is TGTGCCACCAGGGGACAGCGGGGCTACACCTTC.

Here the CDR3 DNA reads TGTGCCAGCAGTCCAGGCTGGGATACGCAGTATTTT. Translating gives CASSPGWDTQYF. This chain connects TRBV27 to TRBJ2-3, with D uncertain. V dropped 5 bases and J dropped 6 bases, with 9 bases sitting between them. The CDR3 is made up of 12 amino acids. The V gene's germline CDR1 is MNHEY and CDR2 SMNVEV (reference sequence).

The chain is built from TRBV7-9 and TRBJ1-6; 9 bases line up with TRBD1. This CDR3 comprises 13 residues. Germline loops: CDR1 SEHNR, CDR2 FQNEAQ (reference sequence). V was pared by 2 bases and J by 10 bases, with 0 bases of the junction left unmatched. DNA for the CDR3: TGTGCCAGCAGCTTAACAGGGGGCTCACCCCTCCACTTT. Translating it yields CASSLTGGSPLHF. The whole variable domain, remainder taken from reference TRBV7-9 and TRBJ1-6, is DTGVSQNPRHKITKRGQNVTFRCDPISEHNRLYWYRQTLGQGPEFLTYFQNEAQLEKSRLLSDRFSAERPKGSFSTLEIQRTEQGDSAMYLCASSLTGGSPLHFGNGTRLTVT.

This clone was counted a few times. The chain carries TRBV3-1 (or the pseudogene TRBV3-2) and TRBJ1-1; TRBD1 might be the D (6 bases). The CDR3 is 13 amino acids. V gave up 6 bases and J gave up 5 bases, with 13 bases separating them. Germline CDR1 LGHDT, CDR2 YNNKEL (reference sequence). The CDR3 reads CASRDSGWTEAFF. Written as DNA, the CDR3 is TGTGCCAGCAGGGACAGCGGATGGACTGAAGCTTTCTTT.

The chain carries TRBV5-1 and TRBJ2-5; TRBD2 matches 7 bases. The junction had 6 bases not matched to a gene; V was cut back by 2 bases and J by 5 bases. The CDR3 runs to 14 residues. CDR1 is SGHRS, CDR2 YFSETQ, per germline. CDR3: CASSFGAGEETQYF. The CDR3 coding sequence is TGCGCCAGCAGCTTTGGGGCGGGAGAGGAGACCCAGTACTTC.

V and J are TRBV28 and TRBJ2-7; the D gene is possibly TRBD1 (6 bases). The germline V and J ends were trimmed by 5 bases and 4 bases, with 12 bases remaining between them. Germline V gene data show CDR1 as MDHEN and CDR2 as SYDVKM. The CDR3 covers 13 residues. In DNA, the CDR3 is TGTGCCAGCAGTAGGGACACTGAGTACGAGCAGTACTTC. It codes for CASSRDTEYEQYF.

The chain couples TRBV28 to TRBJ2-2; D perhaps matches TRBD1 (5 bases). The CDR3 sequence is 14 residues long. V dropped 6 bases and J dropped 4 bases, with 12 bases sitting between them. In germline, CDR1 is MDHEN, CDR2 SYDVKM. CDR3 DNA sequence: TGTGCCAGCAGCTTAGGACATCCCACCGGGGAGCTGTTTTTT. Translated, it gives CASSLGHPTGELFF.

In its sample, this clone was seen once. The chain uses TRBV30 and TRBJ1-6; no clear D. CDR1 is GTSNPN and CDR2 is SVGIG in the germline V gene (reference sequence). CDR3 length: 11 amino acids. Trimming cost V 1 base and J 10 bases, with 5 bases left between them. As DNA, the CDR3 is TGTGCCTGGAGTGGCGCCTCACCCCTCCACTTT. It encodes CAWSGASPLHF.

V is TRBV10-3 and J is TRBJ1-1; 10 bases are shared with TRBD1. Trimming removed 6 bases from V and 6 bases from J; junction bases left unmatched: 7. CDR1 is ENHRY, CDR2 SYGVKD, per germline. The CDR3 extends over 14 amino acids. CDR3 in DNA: TGTGCCATCAGGGCGGGACAGGGGAGAGCTGAAGCTTTCTTT. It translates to CAIRAGQGRAEAFF.

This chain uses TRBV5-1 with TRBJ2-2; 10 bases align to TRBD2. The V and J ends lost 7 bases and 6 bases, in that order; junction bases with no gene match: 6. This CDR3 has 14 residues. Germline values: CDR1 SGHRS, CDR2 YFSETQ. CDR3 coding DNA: TGCGCCAGCGGTAGGACTAGCGGTCCCGGGGAGCTGTTTTTT. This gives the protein CASGRTSGPGELFF.

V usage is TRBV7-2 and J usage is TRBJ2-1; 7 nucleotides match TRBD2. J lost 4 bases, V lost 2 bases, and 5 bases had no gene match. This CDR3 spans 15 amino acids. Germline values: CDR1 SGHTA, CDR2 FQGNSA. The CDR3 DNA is TGTGCCAGCAGCTTACAGCTAGCGGAGTACAATGAGCAGTTCTTC. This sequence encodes CASSLQLAEYNEQFF.

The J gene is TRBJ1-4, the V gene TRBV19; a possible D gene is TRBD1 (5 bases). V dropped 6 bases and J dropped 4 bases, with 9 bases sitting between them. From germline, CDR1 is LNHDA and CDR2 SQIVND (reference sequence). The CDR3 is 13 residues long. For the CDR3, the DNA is TGTGCCAGTAGAGACAGTAATAATGAAAAACTGTTTTTT. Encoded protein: CASRDSNNEKLFF.

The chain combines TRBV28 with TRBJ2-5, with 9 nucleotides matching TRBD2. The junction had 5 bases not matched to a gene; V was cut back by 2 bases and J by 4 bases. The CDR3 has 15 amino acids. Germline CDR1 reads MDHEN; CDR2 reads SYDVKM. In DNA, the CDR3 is TGTGCCAGCAGTTTAGTAGCGGGAGTGGGAGAGACCCAGTACTTC. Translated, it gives CASSLVAGVGETQYF.

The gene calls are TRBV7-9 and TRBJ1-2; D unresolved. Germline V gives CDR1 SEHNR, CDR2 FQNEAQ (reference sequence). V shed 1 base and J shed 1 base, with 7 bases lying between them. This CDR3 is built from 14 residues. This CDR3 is CASSLVSGNYGYTF. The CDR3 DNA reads TGTGCCAGCAGCTTAGTCAGCGGTAACTATGGCTACACCTTC.

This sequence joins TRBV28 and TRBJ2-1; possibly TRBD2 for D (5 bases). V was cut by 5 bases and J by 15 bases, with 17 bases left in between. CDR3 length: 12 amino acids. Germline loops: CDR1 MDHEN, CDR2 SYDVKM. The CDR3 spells CASSGVRGVGFF. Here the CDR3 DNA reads TGTGCCAGCAGTGGAGTCCGGGGAGTCGGGTTCTTC.

CDR3 DNA: TGTGCCAGCAGCTCGGGACAGAACCCCCAATCGCAGTATTTT. Amino acids: CASSSGQNPQSQYF. The J gene is TRBJ2-3, the V gene TRBV28; 7 positions agree with TRBD1. V lost 6 bases to trimming and J lost 10 bases; unmatched junction nucleotides: 13. The CDR3 extends over 14 amino acids. CDR1 and CDR2 from the germline V gene are MDHEN and SYDVKM.

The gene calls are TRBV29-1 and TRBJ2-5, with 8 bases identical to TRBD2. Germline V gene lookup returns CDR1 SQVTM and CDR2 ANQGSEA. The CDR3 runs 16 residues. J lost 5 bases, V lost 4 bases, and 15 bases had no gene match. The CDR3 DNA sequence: TGCAGCGTTGTTTCTAGCGGGCCCCCGGGTACGGAGACCCAGTACTTC. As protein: CSVVSSGPPGTETQYF.